Below are 21 T cell receptor beta chains sequenced from a single sample in a study of blood T cell repertoires in COVID-19. Data came from immunoSEQ multiplex PCR; TCRdb stores just in-frame clones and leaves some out. The sample consists of 150,000 to 200,000 clones, about nine tenths of them appearing once. Material for sequencing was peripheral blood. These receptors originate from a young man with COVID-19, enrolled during active disease.

V gene TRBV24-1 combines with J gene TRBJ1-1, with TRBD1 as a possible D gene (5 bases). This CDR3 contains 17 residues. Germline lookup yields CDR1 KGHDR and CDR2 SFDVKD. Trimming left V 2 bases short and J 4 bases short, with 19 bases between. Written as DNA, the CDR3 is TGTGCCACCAGTGATTCCCGCATGGGCATGGGGGGCACTGAAGCTTTCTTT. Translated: CATSDSRMGMGGTEAFF.

The chain is built from TRBV7-3 and TRBJ2-7; D possibly corresponds to TRBD2 (7 bases). This CDR3 region has 13 residues. Trimming pared 5 bases from V and 5 bases from J, leaving 13 bases between. Germline loops: CDR1 SGHTA, CDR2 FQGTGA. The CDR3 region has the DNA TGTGCCAGCAGCCCACGAGGGGGGGACGAGCAGTACTTC. Amino acids: CASSPRGGDEQYF.

The rearrangement uses TRBV6-2 or TRBV6-3 and TRBJ1-6, with 8 bases matching TRBD1. Germline V gene lookup returns CDR1 MNHEY and CDR2 SVGEGT. J was trimmed by 5 bases and V by 5 bases; bases with no gene match: 2. This CDR3 is built from 14 residues. The CDR3 region is CASSPQGDNSPLHF. Here the CDR3 DNA reads TGTGCCAGCAGTCCACAGGGGGATAATTCACCCCTCCACTTT.

As for this clone: This same CDR3 is encoded by further DNA sequences in the sample. The rearrangement joins TRBV4-1 to TRBJ2-3; 10 bases align to TRBD2. Germline-derived CDR1 and CDR2 are MGHRA and YSYEKL. With V trimmed by 1 base and J by 2 bases, 3 bases remained unmatched. The CDR3 sequence is 16 residues long. CDR3 DNA: TGCGCCAGCAGCCAAGTTCTAGCGGGGGTCACAGATACGCAGTATTTT. It translates to CASSQVLAGVTDTQYF.

This rearrangement joins TRBV28 to TRBJ1-1; tentative D call: TRBD1 (5 bases). This CDR3 contains 15 residues. Trimming took off 4 bases at V and 3 bases at J, with 15 bases between the two ends. Germline loops: CDR1 MDHEN, CDR2 SYDVKM. CDR3: CASSSPDGGDTEAFF. CDR3 DNA sequence: TGTGCCAGCAGTTCGCCTGACGGGGGGGACACTGAAGCTTTCTTT.

The rearrangement joins TRBV24-1 to TRBJ2-3; tentatively, D is TRBD1 (5 bases). CDR1 is KGHDR, CDR2 SFDVKD, per germline. V lost 6 bases to trimming and J lost 4 bases, with 10 bases between them. CDR3 length: 13 residues. The CDR3 here is CATSRQGADTQYF. CDR3 nucleotide sequence: TGTGCCACCAGTAGGCAGGGTGCAGATACGCAGTATTTT.

This clone came up once. The DNA of the CDR3 is TGTGCCAGCAGTTTATTGGGACTTACAGAGCAGTACTTC. Its translation is CASSLLGLTEQYF. The chain employs TRBV27 and TRBJ2-7; tentatively, D is TRBD2 (6 bases). V was pared by 1 base and J by 7 bases, with 11 bases between. The CDR3 covers 13 residues. CDR1 MNHEY and CDR2 SMNVEV come from the germline V gene (reference sequence).

V and J are TRBV7-6 and TRBJ2-5; 7 nucleotides agree with TRBD1. Germline values: CDR1 SGHVS, CDR2 FNYEAQ. Germline trimming cut 4 bases from V and 4 bases from J; bases unmatched to any gene: 9. This CDR3 is 15 amino acids long. The CDR3 region is CASSSRQGRGETQYF. The CDR3 DNA is TGTGCCAGCAGCTCCAGACAGGGACGGGGAGAGACCCAGTACTTC.

The chain combines TRBV18 with TRBJ2-5; TRBD1 matches 7 bases. The CDR3 sequence is 15 residues long. The germline CDR1 and CDR2 sequences are KGHSH and LQKENI. V shed 4 bases and J 4 bases; nucleotides not matched to a gene: 9. CDR3: CASSRNRGDGETQYF. The CDR3 DNA sequence: TGTGCCAGCTCACGGAACAGGGGTGACGGAGAGACCCAGTACTTC. The full variable domain, rest sourced from reference TRBV18 and TRBJ2-5, is NAGVMQNPRHLVRRRGQEARLRCSPMKGHSHVYWYRQLPEEGLKFMVYLQKENIIDESGMPKERFSAEFPKEGPSILRIQQVVRGDSAAYFCASSRNRGDGETQYFGPGTRLLVL.

This clone was recorded once. V and J are TRBV29-1 and TRBJ2-3; 7 nucleotides line up with TRBD2. This CDR3 is 14 amino acids long. V was clipped by 4 bases and J by 7 bases; unmatched bases: 11. Looked up from germline, CDR1 is SQVTM and CDR2 is ANQGSEA. The CDR3 DNA reads TGCAGCGTTGTGCTAGCGGCCCTCGGAAATACGCAGTATTTT. Residues: CSVVLAALGNTQYF.

Turning to this clone: The sample holds other DNA sequences that translate to the same CDR3. This chain uses TRBV19 with TRBJ1-5; no clear D. Per the germline V gene, CDR1 is LNHDA and CDR2 is SQIVND (reference sequence). The CDR3 runs to 14 residues. V was shortened by 5 bases and J by 0 bases, with 8 bases between the two germline ends. CDR3 residues: CASSRGSSNQPQHF. The CDR3 coding sequence is TGTGCCAGTAGTCGCGGTAGTAGCAATCAGCCCCAGCATTTT.

The chain carries TRBV30 and TRBJ2-1; a possible D gene is TRBD2 (6 bases). The CDR3 has 15 amino acids. Germline CDR1 and CDR2: GTSNPN and SVGIG (reference sequence). The V end lost 3 bases, the J end lost 7 bases, and 19 bases lay between the germline ends. CDR3 in amino acids: CAWRTRDLGVNEQFF. The CDR3 coding sequence is TGTGCCTGGAGGACCCGGGACTTGGGGGTGAATGAGCAGTTCTTC.

This chain links TRBV6-2 or TRBV6-3 with TRBJ2-7; 8 nucleotides line up with TRBD2. The germline V gene encodes CDR1 MNHEY and CDR2 SVGEGT. The CDR3 is 15 residues long. Trimming cost V 2 bases and J 4 bases; bases outside gene matches: 7. The CDR3 nucleotides read TGTGCCAGCAGTTACGAGAGCGGGAGTAAATACGAGCAGTACTTC. Its protein is CASSYESGSKYEQYF.

V gene TRBV29-1 combines with J gene TRBJ2-7, with 10 bases aligning to TRBD2. This CDR3 comprises 17 residues. V lost 0 bases to trimming and J lost 0 bases; unmatched junction nucleotides: 8. CDR1 and CDR2 from the germline V gene are SQVTM and ANQGSEA. The CDR3 DNA reads TGCAGCGTTGAAGAGGGATTAGCGGGAGGACTCTCCTACGAGCAGTACTTC. It specifies CSVEEGLAGGLSYEQYF.

This clone was recorded only once. V gene TRBV6-5 combines with J gene TRBJ1-5, with TRBD1 matching 8 bases. Germline V gives CDR1 MNHEY, CDR2 SVGAGI. The ends lost 5 bases at V and 4 bases at J; junction bases unmatched: 4. The CDR3 sequence is 14 residues long. The CDR3, as DNA: TGTGCCAGCAGTCTTGACAGGGGAAATCAGCCCCAGCATTTT. This sequence encodes CASSLDRGNQPQHF.

This chain uses TRBV27 with TRBJ1-1; D is perhaps TRBD1 (5 bases). The germline gives CDR1 MNHEY, CDR2 SMNVEV (reference sequence). This CDR3 has 11 residues. The V gene lost 4 bases and the J gene lost 6 bases, with 6 bases spanning the gap. The CDR3 spells CASSWGAEAFF. In DNA form, the CDR3 reads TGTGCCAGCAGTTGGGGCGCTGAAGCTTTCTTT.

The V call is TRBV29-1, the J call TRBJ1-5; possible D gene TRBD1, 6 bases. Deletions cut 6 bases from V and 8 bases from J, with 17 bases between. The CDR3 covers 13 residues. Germline CDR1 SQVTM, CDR2 ANQGSEA. CDR3 DNA sequence: TGCAGCGTGGATGGGGGGGCTGGGAAGCCCCAGCATTTT. Protein product: CSVDGGAGKPQHF.

At least ten counts were recorded for this clone. V gene TRBV7-6 combines with J gene TRBJ1-2; 9 bases are shared with TRBD1. J gave up 5 bases and V 5 bases, and 12 bases lay outside the gene matches. The germline gives CDR1 SGHVS, CDR2 FNYEAQ. The CDR3 length is 16 residues. CDR3 coding DNA: TGTGCCAGCAGCCCAACCCGGGACAGGGAGGTGTATGGCTACACCTTC. Its protein product is CASSPTRDREVYGYTF.

This clone was seen more than once but under ten times. The rearrangement uses TRBV7-9 and TRBJ1-2; D is unresolved. This CDR3 is 15 amino acids long. Germline lookup yields CDR1 SEHNR and CDR2 FQNEAQ (reference sequence). V dropped 1 base and J dropped 0 bases, with 9 bases sitting between them. CDR3 residues: CASSLGQNTNYGYTF. CDR3 DNA: TGTGCCAGCAGCTTAGGGCAGAACACTAACTATGGCTACACCTTC.

CDR3 coding DNA: TGTGCCAGCAGCTTAGAAGGGGTAGGAGGGAAAGCTTTCTTT. Residues: CASSLEGVGGKAFF. The V call is TRBV7-2, the J call TRBJ1-1; tentatively, D is TRBD1 (5 bases). Germline V gene sequence: CDR1 SGHTA, CDR2 FQGNSA. V lost 1 base to trimming and J lost 9 bases, with 15 bases between them. The CDR3 has 14 amino acids.

CDR3 DNA: TGTGCCAGCAGCCAACGCACAGGACAGCCCCAGAACGTTAACTATGGCTACACCTTC. Translated, it gives CASSQRTGQPQNVNYGYTF. V gene TRBV14 combines with J gene TRBJ1-2; a weak D match, TRBD1 (6 bases). CDR3 length equals 19 residues. The germline gives CDR1 SGHDN, CDR2 FVKESK. V was pared by 2 bases and J by 1 base, with 23 bases between.